Sequencing of this TCR beta chain was carried out in a study of control samples from healthy donors and cancer patients. The V end was cut by 5 bases, the J end by 1 base, with 15 bases between. The CDR3 is 16 amino acids. Germline CDR1 is PRHDT and CDR2 is FYEKMQ (reference sequence). Generated by immunoSEQ multiplex PCR, the TCRdb table keeps only in-frame clones and is missing some. The sample yields more than 75,000 clones, just under 90% seen once. The origin of this receptor is a man aged 45-65 years in good health. Sequencing input: blood. The rearrangement uses TRBV13 and TRBJ2-1, with a tentative D call TRBD2 (5 bases). The CDR3 loop reads CASSPRERRSYNEQFF. The CDR3 coding sequence is TGTGCCAGCAGCCCAAGGGAGAGACGGTCCTACAATGAGCAGTTCTTC.